These 26 T cell receptor beta chains were all obtained from the same sample, sequenced in a study of CD8 T cells in Susac syndrome. Random hexamers primed reverse transcription of about 0.45 to 1 ug RNA. TCRdb analysed the immunoSEQ multiplex PCR reads with MiXCR anew, one entry per CDR3 protein. The profile shows more than 200,000 distinct CDR3 sequences, about 93% of them singletons. Sequencing used CD8+ T cells from PBMCs. The source is a human donor with multiple sclerosis.

The chain carries TRBV5-4 and TRBJ2-3; TRBD2 agrees at 13 bases. The V gene end was trimmed by 4 bases and the J gene end by 3 bases; junction bases not matched to a gene: 5. CDR1 and CDR2 (germline): SGHNT, YYREEE (reference sequence). CDR3 length: 16 amino acids. The CDR3 protein is CASSLSGLAGTDTQYF. The CDR3 nucleotides read TGTGCCAGCAGCCTGTCGGGACTAGCGGGGACAGATACGCAGTATTTT.

This clonotype was counted once. This rearrangement joins TRBV4-1 to TRBJ1-2; 9 bases map to TRBD1. The germline V gene has CDR1 MGHRA and CDR2 YSYEKL. CDR3 length: 15 residues. The V and J ends lost 2 bases and 6 bases, in that order; junction bases with no gene match: 7. CDR3: CASSQPPGTGNGYTF. CDR3 DNA: TGCGCCAGCAGCCAACCACCCGGGACAGGGAATGGCTACACCTTC.

This chain uses TRBV29-1 with TRBJ2-2, with TRBD2 matching 9 bases. CDR1 is SQVTM, CDR2 ANQGSEA, per germline. The CDR3 covers 17 residues. The V and J ends lost 6 bases and 2 bases, in that order; junction bases with no gene match: 13. CDR3 DNA sequence: TGCAGCGTGCGGGGGGCTAGCGGGACCCTCAACACCGGGGAGCTGTTTTTT. As protein: CSVRGASGTLNTGELFF.

The chain employs TRBV20-1 and TRBJ2-1; D perhaps matches TRBD2 (6 bases). There are 12 residues in the CDR3. V lost 5 bases to trimming and J lost 7 bases, with 12 bases between them. CDR1 DFQATT and CDR2 SNEGSKA come from the germline V gene (reference sequence). CDR3 amino acids: CSASPGGNEQFF. In DNA, the CDR3 is TGCAGTGCTTCCCCCGGGGGAAATGAGCAGTTCTTC.

This sequence joins TRBV7-9 and TRBJ2-1, with D maybe TRBD2 (5 bases). The CDR3 loop spans 17 amino acids. CDR1 and CDR2 from the germline V gene are SEHNR and FQNEAQ (reference sequence). Trimming left V 6 bases short and J 1 base short, with 19 bases between. CDR3 nucleotide sequence: TGTGCCAGCAGGGATTCGAACCGGGGTGGTTCCTACAATGAGCAGTTCTTC. It codes for CASRDSNRGGSYNEQFF. The complete variable domain, with remaining parts taken from reference TRBV7-9 and TRBJ2-1, reads DTGVSQNPRHKITKRGQNVTFRCDPISEHNRLYWYRQTLGQGPEFLTYFQNEAQLEKSRLLSDRFSAERPKGSFSTLEIQRTEQGDSAMYLCASRDSNRGGSYNEQFFGPGTRLTVL.

The rearrangement joins TRBV6-5 to TRBJ2-3, with 9 bases matching TRBD2. The V segment lost 2 bases and the J segment 3 bases; nucleotides outside the gene matches: 0. Germline assignment: CDR1 MNHEY and CDR2 SVGAGI. This CDR3 contains 14 residues. The CDR3 DNA reads TGTGCCAGCAGTTACCTAGCGGGGACAGATACGCAGTATTTT. As protein: CASSYLAGTDTQYF.

The CDR3 nucleotides read TGTGCCAGCAGTGAAGGAAGGGGAACTGGCTACACCTTC. The encoded protein is CASSEGRGTGYTF. The rearrangement uses TRBV6-1 and TRBJ1-2, with TRBD1 as a possible D gene (5 bases). The CDR3 has 13 residues. The V end was cut by 1 base, the J end by 7 bases, with 10 bases between. The germline CDR1 and CDR2 sequences are MNHNS and SASEGT.

The V call is TRBV4-3, the J call TRBJ2-1; maybe TRBD2 (6 bases). Germline V gives CDR1 LGHNA, CDR2 YSLEER. This CDR3 is built from 15 residues. Trimming pared 4 bases from V and 5 bases from J, leaving 15 bases between. For the CDR3, the DNA is TGCGCCAGCAGCCCCCGGGACTCATCCCACAATGAGCAGTTCTTC. Protein: CASSPRDSSHNEQFF.

The chain joins TRBV27 to TRBJ2-5, with 7 bases that match TRBD1. Germline CDR1 MNHEY, CDR2 SMNVEV (reference sequence). CDR3 length equals 13 residues. The J segment lost 5 bases and the V segment lost 5 bases, leaving 5 bases of the junction unmatched. DNA for the CDR3: TGTGCCAGCAGTGTGGGACAGTGGGAGACCCAGTACTTC. Amino acids: CASSVGQWETQYF.

The rearrangement links TRBV30 to TRBJ1-2; maybe TRBD1 (5 bases). The germline V and J ends were trimmed by 7 bases and 4 bases, with 16 bases remaining between them. Germline CDR1 GTSNPN, CDR2 SVGIG (reference sequence). The CDR3 covers 13 residues. The CDR3 DNA reads TGTGCCTTGTTGACAGATGAAGCCTATGGCTACACCTTC. It encodes CALLTDEAYGYTF.

The chain uses TRBV7-3 and TRBJ2-6; D unclear. This CDR3 spans 16 amino acids. Per the germline V gene, CDR1 is SGHTA and CDR2 is FQGTGA. V lost 2 bases to trimming and J lost 0 bases, with 8 bases between them. CDR3 DNA: TGTGCCAGCAGCTTATTAGCCGGCTCTGGGGCCAACGTCCTGACTTTC. As protein: CASSLLAGSGANVLTF.

J is TRBJ1-1 and V is TRBV19, with a tentative D call TRBD1 (5 bases). The V and J ends lost 11 bases and 6 bases respectively, with 13 bases between them. This CDR3 is built from 11 residues. The germline V gene encodes CDR1 LNHDA and CDR2 SQIVND (reference sequence). CDR3 protein: CAARRGAEAFF. The CDR3 nucleotides are TGTGCCGCTAGGCGGGGGGCTGAAGCTTTCTTT.

CDR3 DNA sequence: TGCGCCAGCAGCTTGACAGGACAAACCGACGAGCAGTACTTC. It yields the protein CASSLTGQTDEQYF. This chain uses TRBV5-1 with TRBJ2-7, with TRBD1 as a possible D gene (5 bases). The V and J ends lost 1 base and 5 bases respectively, with 13 bases between them. The CDR3 sequence is 14 residues long. CDR1 is SGHRS, CDR2 YFSETQ, per germline.

The chain uses TRBV6-6 and TRBJ2-1; TRBD2 matches at 7 bases. Germline CDR1 and CDR2: MNHNY and SVGAGI (reference sequence). The V gene end was trimmed by 5 bases and the J gene end by 4 bases; junction bases not matched to a gene: 8. The CDR3 loop spans 15 amino acids. The DNA of the CDR3 is TGTGCCAGCAGTCGGGGAGGGACTACTTACAATGAGCAGTTCTTC. It translates to CASSRGGTTYNEQFF.

In its sample, this clonotype was seen once. The chain is built from TRBV19 and TRBJ2-6; 7 nucleotides agree with TRBD1. Losses at the gene ends were 7 bases for V and 0 bases for J; bases not matched to a gene: 9. Germline lookup yields CDR1 LNHDA and CDR2 SQIVND (reference sequence). The CDR3 extends over 17 amino acids. This CDR3 is CASTPGQMISGANVLTF. The CDR3 DNA reads as TGTGCCAGTACTCCGGGACAGATGATCTCTGGGGCCAACGTCCTGACTTTC. Together with reference TRBV19 and TRBJ2-6, the CDR3 gives the full variable domain: DGGITQSPKYLFRKEGQNVTLSCEQNLNHDAMYWYRQDPGQGLRLIYYSQIVNDFQKGDIAEGYSVSREKKESFPLTVTSAQKNPTAFYLCASTPGQMISGANVLTFGAGSRLTVL.

The rearrangement uses TRBV2 and TRBJ2-5, with 10 bases fitting TRBD1. With V trimmed by 7 bases and J by 1 base, 6 bases remained unmatched. There are 15 residues in the CDR3. Per germline, CDR1 SNHLY and CDR2 FYNNEI. CDR3 in DNA: TGTGCCAGCAAGTTGGGACAGGGGTTCCAAGAGACCCAGTACTTC. It encodes CASKLGQGFQETQYF.

In regard to this clonotype: The junction departs from the called germline gene at one end, perhaps through a read error. The chain couples TRBV9 to TRBJ2-7, with a weak D call TRBD1 (6 bases). This CDR3 spans 15 amino acids. CDR1 and CDR2 from the germline V gene are SGDLS and YYNGEE. CDR3 in DNA: TGTGCCAGCAGCCCAACCGGGACACTTGCCTATGAGCAGTACTTC. This codes for CASSPTGTLAYEQYF.

The chain has TRBV12-5 and TRBJ2-5, with 9 bases matching TRBD1. This CDR3 comprises 14 residues. Germline V gene data show CDR1 as LGHNT and CDR2 as FRNRAP. Germline trimming cut 6 bases from V and 5 bases from J; bases unmatched to any gene: 7. The CDR3 DNA reads TGTGCTAGTGGAACCGGACAGGGGTGGGAGACCCAGTACTTC. This gives the protein CASGTGQGWETQYF.

This chain joins TRBV27 and TRBJ2-6, with 9 bases fitting TRBD1. CDR1 is MNHEY and CDR2 is SMNVEV in the germline V gene (reference sequence). This CDR3 is built from 18 residues. The junction had 9 bases not matched to a gene; V was cut back by 6 bases and J by 0 bases. CDR3 sequence: CASRHRGLQSSGANVLTF. The CDR3 DNA reads TGTGCCAGCAGACACAGGGGGCTCCAATCCTCTGGGGCCAACGTCCTGACTTTC.

This rearrangement joins TRBV6-1 to TRBJ2-5; D perhaps matches TRBD2 (5 bases). V shed 6 bases and J shed 5 bases, with 22 bases lying between them. The germline V gene encodes CDR1 MNHNS and CDR2 SASEGT. The CDR3 runs 16 residues. CDR3 sequence: CASRNDRDSQWETQYF. The CDR3 nucleotides are TGTGCCAGCAGGAACGACCGGGATTCCCAATGGGAGACCCAGTACTTC.

The chain combines TRBV11-1 with TRBJ2-7; 9 positions agree with TRBD2. The CDR3 sequence is 20 residues long. The germline CDR1 and CDR2 sequences are SGHAT and FQDESV (reference sequence). V was clipped by 1 base and J by 3 bases; unmatched bases: 19. CDR3 nucleotides: TGTGCCAGCAGCTTAGGTACCGTGCGGGGGTATAGCGGGAGTTTCTACGAGCAGTACTTC. Translating it yields CASSLGTVRGYSGSFYEQYF.

The chain uses TRBV23-1 and TRBJ1-1; D perhaps matches TRBD1 (6 bases). TRBV23-1 is reported as an ORF; its role is uncertain. The CDR3 is made up of 19 amino acids. The germline V and J ends were trimmed by 0 bases and 13 bases, with 33 bases remaining between them. The DNA of the CDR3 is TGCGCCAGCAGTCAATCGGGGACACGGACCCCGCGGGGTGCACTGAAGCTTTTCTTT. Translated: CASSQSGTRTPRGALKLFF.

The genes are TRBV12-3 or TRBV12-4 and TRBJ1-1, with D perhaps TRBD1 (5 bases). The CDR3 length is 14 residues. Trimming removed 7 bases from V and 2 bases from J, with 14 bases in between. DNA of the CDR3: TGTGCCAGCATTCTCGGGCGGGGCAACACTGAAGCTTTCTTT. Protein: CASILGRGNTEAFF.

V is TRBV30 and J is TRBJ1-1, with TRBD1 as a possible D gene (6 bases). Germline V gene data show CDR1 as GTSNPN and CDR2 as SVGIG (reference sequence). V was clipped by 3 bases and J by 4 bases, with 6 bases between them. The length of the CDR3 is 11 residues. DNA for the CDR3: TGTGCCTGGAGGGGGGCCACTGAAGCTTTCTTT. This sequence encodes CAWRGATEAFF.

The V and J genes are TRBV7-9 and TRBJ2-1; 9 nucleotides match TRBD1. V was clipped by 3 bases and J by 8 bases; unmatched bases: 5. The CDR3 contains 14 residues. CDR1 and CDR2 (germline): SEHNR, FQNEAQ (reference sequence). This chain's CDR3 is CASSLGTGIDEQFF. Written as DNA, the CDR3 is TGTGCCAGCAGCTTGGGGACAGGGATCGATGAGCAGTTCTTC.

As DNA, the CDR3 is TGCAGCGTCTGGGGGGATAGCGGGACCTACAATGAGCAGTTCTTC. Protein: CSVWGDSGTYNEQFF. The chain employs TRBV29-1 and TRBJ2-1, with TRBD2 matching 8 bases. J was trimmed by 2 bases and V by 6 bases; bases with no gene match: 9. The CDR3 has 15 amino acids. CDR1 is SQVTM, CDR2 ANQGSEA, per germline.